This T cell receptor beta chain was found in a study of blood T cells in healthy people across ages. Primers used in a second PCR of about 6 to 11 cycles were a sample-barcoded 5' primer and a J-beta primer mix. TCRdb reanalysed the 5' RACE reads using MiXCR and keeps one entry per CDR3 protein. The sample comprises around 1.5 million distinct CDR3 sequences, around 35% of which are singletons, and around 11% rests with the top ten. CDR1 MNHEY and CDR2 SVGAGI come from the germline V gene. This CDR3 is 16 amino acids long. After removal of 6 bases from V and 6 bases from J, the junction contained 12 bases not matched to a gene.

This chain connects TRBV6-5 to TRBJ2-1; TRBD2 matches 9 bases. Source material: blood. This TCR was sampled from a woman in her 30s in good health. The CDR3 region is CASRVLGAGGPNEQFF. The CDR3 region has the DNA TGTGCCAGCAGGGTGCTCGGAGCGGGAGGACCCAATGAGCAGTTCTTC.